This TCR beta chain originates from a study of shared clonotypes between healthy human individuals. For the study at large: Researchers assigned three CD4 naive, three CD4 memory, two CD8 naive and one CD8 memory plate to each donor.

Naive CD8 cells were CD45RO-negative, positively selected for CCR7, excluding terminally differentiated effector memory CD45RA+ cells. This CDR3 region has 15 residues. From germline, CDR1 is SGDLS and CDR2 YYNGEE. The germline V and J ends were trimmed by 0 bases and 0 bases, with 10 bases remaining between them. The assay was immunoSEQ multiplex PCR, and TCRdb's table has in-frame clones only and misses some. This repertoire shows under 700,000 clones, 95% found once; its top ten account for around 0.11%. With regard to this clone: The identical CDR3 is also encoded by other nucleotide sequences in the sample.

The sequence was obtained from a woman aged 25-40 years in good health. The gene calls are TRBV9 and TRBJ2-7; the D is unclear. The sequenced material came from naive CD8+ T cells sorted from blood. CDR3 sequence: CASSVGGGISYEQYF. The CDR3 DNA reads as TGTGCCAGCAGCGTAGGTGGCGGTATCTCCTACGAGCAGTACTTC.